This T cell receptor (beta chain) appears in the sequencing data of a study of blood T cell repertoires in COVID-19. In the original processing: Reference gene primer amplification gave estimated nucleated cell counts. Clones were sequenced by immunoSEQ multiplex PCR, and TCRdb holds only the in-frame ones, with some missing. V, J and clone size derive from that table, while D and trimming were established from the DNA sequence. Among over 70,000 clones, over 75% were seen once, and the ten largest hold roughly 6.6%. This clone was detected once. Germline loops: CDR1 MDHEN, CDR2 SYDVKM. The CDR3 has 17 residues. Losses at the gene ends were 6 bases for V and 5 bases for J; bases not matched to a gene: 8.

The sequencing sample was made of peripheral blood. The chain is built from TRBV28 and TRBJ1-6, with TRBD1 identical over 12 bases. This receptor was taken from a man aged 65 to 85 with acute or convalescent COVID-19. CDR3 sequence reads: CASRILGTGGDNSPLHF. In nucleotides, the CDR3 is TGTGCCAGCAGAATCCTAGGGACAGGGGGCGATAATTCACCCCTCCACTTT. Full variable domain (missing parts from reference TRBV28 and TRBJ1-6): DVKVTQSSRYLVKRTGEKVFLECVQDMDHENMFWYRQDPGLGLRLIYFSYDVKMKEKGDIPEGYSVSREKKERFSLILESASTNQTSMYLCASRILGTGGDNSPLHFGNGTRLTVT.